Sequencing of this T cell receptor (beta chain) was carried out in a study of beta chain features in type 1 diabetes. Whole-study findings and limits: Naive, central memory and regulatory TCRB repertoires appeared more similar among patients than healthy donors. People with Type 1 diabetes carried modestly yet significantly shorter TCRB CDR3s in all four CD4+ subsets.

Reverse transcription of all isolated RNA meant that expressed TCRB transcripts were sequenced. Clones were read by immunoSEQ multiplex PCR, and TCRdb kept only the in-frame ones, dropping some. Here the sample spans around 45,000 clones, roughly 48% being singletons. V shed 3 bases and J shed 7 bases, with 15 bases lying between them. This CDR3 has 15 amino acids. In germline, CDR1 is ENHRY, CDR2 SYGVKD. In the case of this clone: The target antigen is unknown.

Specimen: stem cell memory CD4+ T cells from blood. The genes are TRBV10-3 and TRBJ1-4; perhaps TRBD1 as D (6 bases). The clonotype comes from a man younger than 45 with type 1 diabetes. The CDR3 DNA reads TGTGCCATCAGTGATGGAGTTGGGGGGGCTGAAAAACTGTTTTTT. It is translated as CAISDGVGGAEKLFF.